One T cell receptor beta chain is described in this entry. This sample is part of a study of blood T cell repertoires in COVID-19. CDR3 length: 17 amino acids. Trimming took 0 bases from V and 6 from J; bases not matched to a gene: 7. CDR1 is MNHEY, CDR2 SMNVEV, per germline (reference sequence). The repertoire was sequenced with immunoSEQ multiplex PCR; TCRdb's copy has only in-frame clones and lacks some. The repertoire holds about 300,000 clones, with more than 75% as singletons. The source is a woman in her fifties or sixties with acute or convalescent COVID-19. Sequenced input: peripheral blood. This chain connects TRBV27 to TRBJ1-5; TRBD1 matches 11 bases. The CDR3 is CASSLSPGQGVGQPQHF. DNA of the CDR3: TGTGCCAGCAGTTTATCGCCGGGACAGGGGGTAGGTCAGCCCCAGCATTTT.